The clone carrying this TCR beta chain has only a few counts. This entry is derived from a study of control samples from healthy donors and cancer patients. Trimming cost V 5 bases and J 5 bases, with 6 bases left between them. This CDR3 is built from 12 residues. Germline CDR1 reads SGHVS; CDR2 reads FNYEAQ. TCRdb keeps only in-frame clones here, not all; method: immunoSEQ multiplex PCR. The table has more than 75,000 clones, about 80% seen once. This clonotype originated in a woman in her twenties or thirties in good health. The V and J genes are TRBV7-6 and TRBJ2-2; D call uncertain. The specimen was blood. For the CDR3, the DNA is TGTGCCAGCAGCCGTGCAACCGGGGAGCTGTTTTTT. Amino acids: CASSRATGELFF.